This passage covers 8 T cell receptor beta chains from one sample sequenced in a study of blood T cell repertoires in COVID-19. TCRdb keeps only in-frame clones here, not all; method: immunoSEQ multiplex PCR. The sample has 140,000 to 150,000 clones; about nine tenths are singletons. Specimen: PBMCs or T cells enriched from blood (not recorded which). The receptors were gathered from a man in his sixties who had recovered from COVID-19.

The rearrangement joins TRBV27 to TRBJ1-5; D possibly corresponds to TRBD1 (5 bases). CDR1 MNHEY and CDR2 SMNVEV come from the germline V gene (reference sequence). This CDR3 has 14 residues. V was trimmed by 4 bases and J by 5 bases, leaving 12 bases between them. This chain's CDR3 is CASSYTRVYQPQHF. CDR3 in DNA: TGTGCCAGCAGTTATACCAGGGTTTATCAGCCCCAGCATTTT.

This chain connects TRBV5-8 to TRBJ1-1; unclear D gene. The CDR3 sequence is 15 residues long. Germline CDR1 reads SGHTS; CDR2 reads YDEGEE. V was cut by 0 bases and J by 0 bases, with 9 bases left in between. CDR3 sequence (DNA): TGTGCCAGCAGCTTGGGAGGGTTCATGAACACTGAAGCTTTCTTT. Protein: CASSLGGFMNTEAFF. The full variable domain, rest sourced from reference TRBV5-8 and TRBJ1-1, is EAGVTQSPTHLIKTRGQQATLRCSPISGHTSVYWYQQALGLGLQFLLWYDEGEERNRGNFPPRFSGRQFPNYSSELNVNALELEDSALYLCASSLGGFMNTEAFFGQGTRLTVV.

This clone was detected a few times. DNA of the CDR3: TGTGCCAGCAGCGCGACAGGGGGCGAGTATGGGCAGTACTTC. Protein product: CASSATGGEYGQYF. The V call is TRBV5-6, the J call TRBJ2-7, with TRBD1 matching over 10 bases. Germline V gene sequence: CDR1 SGHDT, CDR2 YYEEEE. Germline trimming cut 4 bases from V and 9 bases from J; bases unmatched to any gene: 10. This CDR3 contains 14 residues.

This chain uses TRBV14 with TRBJ2-7, with D tentatively TRBD2 (6 bases). The V end was cut by 4 bases, the J end by 9 bases, with 16 bases between. Germline loops: CDR1 SGHDN, CDR2 FVKESK. This CDR3 is 13 amino acids long. The CDR3 protein is CASSPFGTYRQYF. As DNA, the CDR3 is TGTGCCAGCAGCCCCTTCGGGACTTATCGGCAGTACTTC.

The rearrangement joins TRBV2 to TRBJ2-7; 13 bases map to TRBD2. CDR3 length: 15 amino acids. From germline, CDR1 is SNHLY and CDR2 FYNNEI. Unmatched junction bases numbered 4, after V lost 6 bases and J lost 2 bases. As DNA, the CDR3 is TGTGCCAGCAGCAGGACTAGCGGGGGCCCCTACGAGCAGTACTTC. Encoded protein: CASSRTSGGPYEQYF.

The chain uses TRBV19 and TRBJ2-3; 7 bases match TRBD1. Looked up from germline, CDR1 is LNHDA and CDR2 is SQIVND (reference sequence). V was pared by 5 bases and J by 4 bases, with 9 bases of the junction left unmatched. The CDR3 has 15 amino acids. The CDR3 nucleotides are TGTGCCAGTAGTGGTCGTAGGGGGCCGTCAGATACGCAGTATTTT. The encoded protein is CASSGRRGPSDTQYF.

This clone was seen only once. The V gene is TRBV19, the J gene TRBJ2-7, with a weak D call TRBD2 (6 bases). CDR3 length: 15 residues. The V end was cut by 6 bases, the J end by 0 bases, with 15 bases between. Germline V gene lookup returns CDR1 LNHDA and CDR2 SQIVND (reference sequence). As DNA, the CDR3 is TGTGCCAGTAGATCCTCCGGGACTCCCTCCTACGAGCAGTACTTC. Protein: CASRSSGTPSYEQYF.

The chain links TRBV10-3 to TRBJ1-2; the D is unclear. The CDR3 length is 15 residues. V lost 7 bases and J lost 4, with 19 bases in between. Germline assignment: CDR1 ENHRY and CDR2 SYGVKD. CDR3 DNA: TGTGCCATCACACCCGACACGGCAAGTTCCTATGGCTACACCTTC. Its protein is CAITPDTASSYGYTF.